The rows below give T cell receptor beta chains drawn from one sample of a study of siplizumab effects on memory and regulatory T cells. Method: immunoSEQ multiplex PCR; TCRdb's copy keeps in-frame clones and lacks some. The table shows about 26,000 clones, with roughly 88% occurring only once. Material for sequencing was memory CD4+ T cells sorted from blood. These receptors were obtained from a human donor in good health. Both conserved end residues are part of each CDR3. A D gene is named only where the DNA matches it firmly. Size is stated for part of the rows, as once, few or many counts, or as a class when the clone is expanded.

D | size | J | V | CDR3 | DNA
. | . | TRBJ1-3 | TRBV10-2 | CATQKTRNTIYF | TGCGCCACCCAAAAAACGAGGAACACCATATATTTT
TRBD1 | . | TRBJ2-3 | TRBV18 | CASSLGQGVADTQYF | TGTGCCAGCTCACTGGGACAGGGGGTCGCAGATACGCAGTATTTT
. | . | TRBJ2-3 | TRBV6-1 | CASSGQTPQTDTQYF | TGTGCCAGCAGTGGACAAACACCTCAGACAGATACGCAGTATTTT
. | . | TRBJ1-2 | TRBV28 | CASSGFRRYGYTF | TGTGCCAGCTCCGGGTTTCGACGCTATGGCTACACCTTC
TRBD1 | . | TRBJ1-1 | TRBV27 | CATKISAGTANTEAFF | TGTGCCACCAAGATCTCAGCCGGGACAGCGAACACTGAAGCTTTCTTT
TRBD1 | . | TRBJ1-3 | TRBV5-1 | CASSLAGQGSGNTIYF | TGCGCCAGCAGCTTGGCAGGACAGGGATCTGGAAACACCATATATTTT
. | . | TRBJ1-3 | TRBV19 | CASTRTASGNTIYF | TGTGCCAGTACCAGGACAGCTTCTGGAAACACCATATATTTT
. | once | TRBJ2-2 | TRBV7-9 | CASSLEQLGGSGTGELFF | TGTGCCAGCAGCTTAGAACAACTTGGTGGGAGCGGGACCGGGGAGCTGTTTTTT
TRBD2 | few | TRBJ2-3 | TRBV7-3 | CASSLMGLADIRRTDTQYF | TGTGCCAGCAGCTTAATGGGGCTAGCGGATATCAGACGCACAGATACGCAGTATTTT
. | . | TRBJ1-1 | TRBV12-5 | CASGLPEWGEAFF | TGTGCTAGTGGTTTGCCTGAATGGGGTGAAGCTTTCTTT
TRBD2 | . | TRBJ2-3 | TRBV19 | CASRTSGSTDTQYF | TGTGCCAGTAGGACTAGCGGGAGTACAGATACGCAGTATTTT
TRBD1 | . | TRBJ2-3 | TRBV5-4 | CASKKDRGGTDTQYF | TGTGCCAGCAAGAAGGACAGGGGAGGCACAGATACGCAGTATTTT
. | . | TRBJ1-2 | TRBV27 | CASRGALYGYTF | TGTGCCAGCCGGGGAGCGCTCTATGGCTACACCTTC
. | . | TRBJ1-1 | TRBV18 | CASSPGDTEAFF | TGTGCCAGCTCGCCTGGCGACACTGAAGCTTTCTTT
TRBD1 | . | TRBJ1-2 | TRBV4-1 | CASSQDHAGGGYTF | TGCGCCAGCAGCCAAGATCACGCAGGGGGAGGCTACACCTTC
TRBD1 | . | TRBJ1-3 | TRBV5-1 | CASSRDRGTGNTIYF | TGCGCCAGCAGCCGGGACAGGGGTACTGGAAACACCATATATTTT
. | . | TRBJ1-2 | TRBV5-5 | CASRKTGSANYGYTF | TGTGCCAGCAGAAAAACAGGGTCCGCTAACTATGGCTACACCTTC
. | . | TRBJ2-3 | TRBV5-1 | CASSLDSGVADTQYF | TGCGCCAGCAGCTTGGATTCTGGAGTGGCAGATACGCAGTATTTT
. | . | TRBJ2-3 | TRBV29-1 | CSVVGGRGVADTQYF | TGCAGCGTTGTAGGGGGGCGGGGTGTAGCAGATACGCAGTATTTT
. | . | TRBJ2-5 | TRBV11-2 | CASSLGDPQTQYF | TGTGCCAGCAGCTTAGGGGACCCTCAGACCCAGTACTTC
. | . | TRBJ1-2 | TRBV11-1 | CASSLDGHSNYGYTF | TGTGCCAGCAGCTTAGATGGACACTCCAACTATGGCTACACCTTC
. | . | TRBJ2-5 | TRBV6-1 | CAILRSGARQETQYF | TGTGCCATTCTAAGGTCGGGGGCCCGCCAAGAGACCCAGTACTTC
. | . | TRBJ2-5 | TRBV5-1 | CASSFGETQYF | TGCGCCAGCAGCTTTGGGGAGACCCAGTACTTC
. | . | TRBJ1-4 | TRBV7-9 | CASSFYTSGDGSEKLFF | TGTGCCAGCAGCTTCTATACCTCGGGGGACGGGAGTGAAAAACTGTTTTTT
. | . | TRBJ1-1 | TRBV7-9 | CASSQGEREGAEAFF | TGTGCCAGCAGCCAAGGGGAAAGGGAGGGGGCTGAAGCTTTCTTT
. | . | TRBJ1-1 | TRBV18 | CASSPSDTEAFF | TGTGCCAGCTCACCATCAGACACTGAAGCTTTCTTT
. | . | TRBJ1-6 | TRBV6-1 | CASSARGGAGRSYNSPLHF | TGTGCCAGCAGTGCCCGAGGTGGGGCGGGGCGCTCCTATAATTCACCCCTCCACTTT
. | . | TRBJ1-1 | TRBV5-1 | CASSLETGNTEAFF | TGCGCCAGCAGCTTGGAGACGGGGAACACTGAAGCTTTCTTT
. | . | TRBJ2-5 | TRBV6-5 | CASSPGRQETQYF | TGTGCCAGCAGTCCGGGCAGGCAAGAGACCCAGTACTTC
. | . | TRBJ2-1 | TRBV5-1 | CASSFPLGGNEQFF | TGCGCCAGCAGCTTTCCTCTGGGAGGCAATGAGCAGTTCTTC
. | . | TRBJ1-2 | TRBV7-2 | CASSLGRNYGYTF | TGTGCCAGCAGCTTGGGGAGGAACTATGGCTACACCTTC
. | few | TRBJ2-1 | TRBV7-8 | CASSLPARDEQFF | TGTGCCAGCAGCTTACCAGCGCGGGATGAGCAGTTCTTC
. | . | TRBJ1-2 | TRBV27 | CASRKIQGGYGYTF | TGTGCCAGCAGAAAAATCCAGGGAGGCTATGGCTACACCTTC
TRBD1 | . | TRBJ1-1 | TRBV29-1 | CSVKTGTGNTEAFF | TGCAGCGTGAAAACCGGGACAGGGAACACTGAAGCTTTCTTT
TRBD2 | . | TRBJ2-5 | TRBV30 | CAWSSGLAATQETQYF | TGTGCCTGGAGTTCCGGACTAGCGGCAACCCAAGAGACCCAGTACTTC
. | . | TRBJ2-7 | TRBV7-9 | CASSLIGYEQYF | TGTGCCAGCAGCTTAATCGGCTACGAGCAGTACTTC
. | . | TRBJ2-3 | TRBV15 | CATSPPGAVGTDTQYF | TGTGCCACCAGCCCCCCCGGGGCGGTGGGCACAGATACGCAGTATTTT
. | . | TRBJ2-3 | TRBV7-2 | CASSIARDTQYF | TGTGCCAGCAGCATCGCGAGAGATACGCAGTATTTT
TRBD1 | . | TRBJ1-4 | TRBV19 | CASMESAGGNEKLFF | TGTGCCAGTATGGAGTCGGCAGGGGGAAATGAAAAACTGTTTTTT
. | . | TRBJ2-1 | TRBV27 | CASSLSRGMYNEQFF | TGTGCCAGCAGTTTATCACGAGGGATGTACAATGAGCAGTTCTTC
TRBD1 | . | TRBJ2-6 | TRBV7-9 | CASRKDRAGANVLTF | TGTGCCAGCAGAAAAGACAGGGCTGGGGCCAACGTCCTGACTTTC
TRBD1 | few | TRBJ1-5 | TRBV2 | CASRTEGANQPQHF | TGTGCCAGCAGGACCGAGGGGGCCAATCAGCCCCAGCATTTT
. | . | TRBJ2-2 | TRBV18 | CASSPAVTGELFF | TGTGCCAGCTCACCAGCAGTGACCGGGGAGCTGTTTTTT
. | . | TRBJ2-4 | TRBV23-1 | CASSGRLGAKNIQYF | TGCGCCAGCAGCGGACGGCTCGGGGCCAAAAACATTCAGTACTTC